The source of this TCR beta chain is a study of cytomegalovirus exposure and HLA in healthy donors. General study results and limits: Reports described diagnosis of cytomegalovirus status by the classifier as highly specific and sensitive. Previous analysis showed most TCR beta V segments were productive about 90% or about 30% of the time.

A few counts support this clone. Its target is unknown. The PCR had 60 Vbeta and 13 Jbeta primers. Libraries were prepared by immunoSEQ multiplex PCR; TCRdb keeps only in-frame clonotypes and omits some of them. The sample yields about 200,000 clones, 70% to 85% seen once. Sampled while nominally healthy, donors likely had unrecorded immune exposures. Material: PBMCs. The receptor was derived from a woman in her twenties or thirties in good health and CMV-seropositive.

The CDR3 coding sequence is TGTGCCAGCAGACCAAGCGGGGGAGAGACCCAGTACTTC. This translates into CASRPSGGETQYF. J is TRBJ2-5 and V is TRBV7-2; 8 bases are a match to TRBD2. Per germline, CDR1 SGHTA and CDR2 FQGNSA. The CDR3 consists of 13 residues. The junction had 4 bases not matched to a gene; V was cut back by 6 bases and J by 4 bases.